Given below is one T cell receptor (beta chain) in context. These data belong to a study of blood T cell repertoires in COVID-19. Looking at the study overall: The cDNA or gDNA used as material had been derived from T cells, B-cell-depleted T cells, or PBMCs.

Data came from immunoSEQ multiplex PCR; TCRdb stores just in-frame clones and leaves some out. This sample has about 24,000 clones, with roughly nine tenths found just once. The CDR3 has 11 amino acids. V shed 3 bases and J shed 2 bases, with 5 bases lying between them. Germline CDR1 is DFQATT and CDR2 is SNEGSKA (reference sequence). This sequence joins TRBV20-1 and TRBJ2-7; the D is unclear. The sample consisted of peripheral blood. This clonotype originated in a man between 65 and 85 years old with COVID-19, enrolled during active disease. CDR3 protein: CSASGAYEQYF. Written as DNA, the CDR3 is TGCAGTGCTAGCGGTGCCTACGAGCAGTACTTC.